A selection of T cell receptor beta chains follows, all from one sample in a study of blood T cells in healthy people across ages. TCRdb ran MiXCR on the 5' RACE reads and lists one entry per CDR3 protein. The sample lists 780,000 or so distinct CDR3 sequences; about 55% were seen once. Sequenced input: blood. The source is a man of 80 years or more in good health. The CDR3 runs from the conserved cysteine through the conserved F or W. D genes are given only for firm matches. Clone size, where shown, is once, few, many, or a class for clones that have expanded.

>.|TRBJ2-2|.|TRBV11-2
TGTGCCAGCAGCTTCAGGGAGGTGCGGGCCGGGGAGCTGTTTTTT
CASSFREVRAGELFF
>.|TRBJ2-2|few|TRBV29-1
TGCAGCGCCCGTCCGGGAGATAACACCGGGGAGCTGTTTTTT
CSARPGDNTGELFF
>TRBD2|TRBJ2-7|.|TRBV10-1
TGCGCCAGCAGTGAGGAGACTAGCGCCGACAATGCAACCTACGAGCAGTACTTC
CASSEETSADNATYEQYF
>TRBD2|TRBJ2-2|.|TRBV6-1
TGTGCCAGCCCACGGAGCGGGATAAACACCGGGGAGCTGTTTTTT
CASPRSGINTGELFF
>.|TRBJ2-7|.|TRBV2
TGTGCCAGCAGTGAGAGTCAGATTCGCTACGAGCAGTACTTC
CASSESQIRYEQYF
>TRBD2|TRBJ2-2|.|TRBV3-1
TGTGCCAGCAGCACAACCGGGACTAGCGGCACCGGGGAGCTGTTTTTT
CASSTTGTSGTGELFF
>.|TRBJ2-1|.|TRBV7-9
TGTGCCAGCAGCTCAGGGGGGGTTGGCTACAATGAGCAGTTCTTC
CASSSGGVGYNEQFF
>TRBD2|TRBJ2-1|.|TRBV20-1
TGCAGTGCTAGAGTCGCTAGCGGATCCAGCTCCTACAATGAGCAGTTCTTC
CSARVASGSSSYNEQFF
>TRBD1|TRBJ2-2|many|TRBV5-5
TGTGCCAGCAGCTTTCTCCCCGGGACAGGGGGCGCAACCAACGGGGAGCTGTTTTTT
CASSFLPGTGGATNGELFF
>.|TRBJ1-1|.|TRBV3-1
TGTGCCAGCAGCCACCCACGGATGAGGGCTTTCTTT
CASSHPRMRAFF
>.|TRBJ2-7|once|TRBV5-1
TGCGCCAGCAGCTTGCGTCCCAGCGAAGTTCCCTACGAGCAGTACTTC
CASSLRPSEVPYEQYF
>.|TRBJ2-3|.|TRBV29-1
TGCAGCGTCCGTTCGGACAAGCACAGATACGCGTATTTT
CSVRSDKHRYAYF
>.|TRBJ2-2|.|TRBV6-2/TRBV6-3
TGTGCCAGCAGGCAGGACGGCCTGGGGGAGCTGTTTTTT
CASRQDGLGELFF
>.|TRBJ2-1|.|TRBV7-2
TGTGCCAGCAGCTTAAGTCTAACTGCCAATGAGCAGTTCTTC
CASSLSLTANEQFF
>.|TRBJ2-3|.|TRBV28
TGTGCCAGCAGTCTCGGGATGGGGGAAAGCGCAGATACGCAGTATTTT
CASSLGMGESADTQYF
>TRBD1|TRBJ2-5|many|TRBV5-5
TGTGCCAGCAGCTCGCAGGGGGCGGGGGAGACCCAGTACTTC
CASSSQGAGETQYF
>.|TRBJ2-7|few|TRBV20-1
TGCAGTGCTAAGCACTACCCCTCCGAGCAGTACTTC
CSAKHYPSEQYF
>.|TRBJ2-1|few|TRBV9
TGTGCCAGCAGCGTAGTAGCCGGAAGTGAGCAGTTCTTC
CASSVVAGSEQFF
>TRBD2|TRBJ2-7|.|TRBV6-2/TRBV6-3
TGTGCCAGCAGTGCGACTAGCGGGAAAGTCGGGTCGGGTCTTGAGCAGTACTTC
CASSATSGKVGSGLEQYF
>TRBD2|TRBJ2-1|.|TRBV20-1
TGCAGTGCTAGCGGGAGGCCGTGGAATGAGCAGTTCTTC
CSASGRPWNEQFF
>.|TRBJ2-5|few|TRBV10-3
TGTGCCATCAGGAGGGGAGAGATCCCGGAGACCCAGTACTTC
CAIRRGEIPETQYF
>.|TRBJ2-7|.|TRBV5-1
TGCGCCAGCAGCTTGGCCGGCAGTTCCATCTACGAGCAGTACTTC
CASSLAGSSIYEQYF
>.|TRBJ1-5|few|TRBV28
TGTGCCAGCAGTTTATGGGGGGATAGCAATCAGCCCCAGCATTTT
CASSLWGDSNQPQHF
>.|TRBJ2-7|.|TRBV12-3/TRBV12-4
TGTGCCAGCGGGGCCCCCTCCTACGAGCAGTACTTC
CASGAPSYEQYF
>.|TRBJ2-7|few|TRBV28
TGTGCCACCTTGACAGCCTACGAGCAGTACTTC
CATLTAYEQYF
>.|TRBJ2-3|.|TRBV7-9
TGTGCCAGCAGCCACGAGCGTGGGAGATACGCGTATTTT
CASSHERGRYAYF